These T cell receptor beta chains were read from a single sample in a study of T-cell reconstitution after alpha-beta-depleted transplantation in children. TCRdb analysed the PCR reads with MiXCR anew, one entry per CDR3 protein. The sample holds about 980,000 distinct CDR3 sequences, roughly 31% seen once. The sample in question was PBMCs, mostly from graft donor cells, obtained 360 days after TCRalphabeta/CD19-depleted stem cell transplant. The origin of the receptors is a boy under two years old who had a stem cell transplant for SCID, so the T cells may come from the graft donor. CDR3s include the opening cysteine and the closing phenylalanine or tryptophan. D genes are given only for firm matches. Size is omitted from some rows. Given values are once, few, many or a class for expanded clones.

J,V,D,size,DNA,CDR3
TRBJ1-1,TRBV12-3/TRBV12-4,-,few,TGTGCCAGCAGTTGGACGGTGGACACTGAAGCTTTCTTT,CASSWTVDTEAFF
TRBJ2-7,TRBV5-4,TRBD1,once,TGTGCCAGCAGTTACCCGGGACAGGGGGCCCACGAGCAGTACTTC,CASSYPGQGAHEQYF
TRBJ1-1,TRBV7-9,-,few,TGTGCCAGCAGCCAGCACGGGAGCATGAACACTGAAGCTTTCTTT,CASSQHGSMNTEAFF
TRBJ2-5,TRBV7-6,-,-,TGTGCCAGCAGCTTAGCGCGCAGTACCTTGGAGACCCAGTACTTC,CASSLARSTLETQYF
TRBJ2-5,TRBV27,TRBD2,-,TGTGCCAGCAGTCCCTGGGGTAGCGGGGCACAAGAGACCCAGTACTTC,CASSPWGSGAQETQYF
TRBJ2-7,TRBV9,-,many,TGTGCCAGCAGCGTAGGAGCGGTAGGCTACGAGCAGTACTTC,CASSVGAVGYEQYF
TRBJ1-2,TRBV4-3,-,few,TGCGCCAGCAGCCAAGACCCCCAGGGGAGGAAGGGCTACACCTTC,CASSQDPQGRKGYTF
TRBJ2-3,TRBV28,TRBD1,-,TGTGCCAGCAGTCTGATTGGGCGGACAGGACTCAAAGAGGGCACAGATACGCAGTATTTT,CASSLIGRTGLKEGTDTQYF
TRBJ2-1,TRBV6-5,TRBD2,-,TGTGCCAGCAGTTTCGGACTAGCGAGAACTAATGAGCAGTTCTTC,CASSFGLARTNEQFF
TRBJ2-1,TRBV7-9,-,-,TGTGCTTGGGGCCCGGGATACGAGCAGTTCTTC,CAWGPGYEQFF
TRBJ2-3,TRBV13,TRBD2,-,TGTGCCAGCAGCACCCGACTAGCGGGGGTCTCAGATACGCAGTATTTT,CASSTRLAGVSDTQYF
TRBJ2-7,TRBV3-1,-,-,TGTGCCAGCAGCCACGGCGTTTTCCACGAGCAGTACTTC,CASSHGVFHEQYF
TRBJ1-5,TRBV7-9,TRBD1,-,TGTGCCAGCAGCCCGGGACAGGGGGCCGATAGCAATCAGCCCCAGCATTTT,CASSPGQGADSNQPQHF
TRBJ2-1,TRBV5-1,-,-,TGCGCCAGCAGCAGGAGTCGTACTGGAGGTACAAATGAGCAGTTCTTC,CASSRSRTGGTNEQFF
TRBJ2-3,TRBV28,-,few,TGTGCCAGCAGTGTACTCCGGGGGTTTAGCACAGATACGCAGTATTTT,CASSVLRGFSTDTQYF
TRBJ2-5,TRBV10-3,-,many,TGTGCCATCAGTAAGGAAGGGCAAGAGACCCAGTACTTC,CAISKEGQETQYF
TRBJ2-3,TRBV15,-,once,TGTGCCACCAGCAGAGTAGCAGGGACCCGCACAGATACGCAGTATTTT,CATSRVAGTRTDTQYF
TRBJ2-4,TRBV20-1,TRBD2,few,TGCAGTGCTAGACCCGGGACTAGCGGGGTCTTTGGCATTCAGTACTTC,CSARPGTSGVFGIQYF
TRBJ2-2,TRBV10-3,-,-,TGTGCCATCAGGGCCTCGGGGGGCTACACCGGGGAGCTGTTTTTT,CAIRASGGYTGELFF
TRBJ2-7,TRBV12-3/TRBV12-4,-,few,TGTGCCAGCAGTTCGGTCGGCCCTGGGTCCATTACCGCCTACGAGCAGTACTTC,CASSSVGPGSITAYEQYF
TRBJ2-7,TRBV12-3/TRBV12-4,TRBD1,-,TGTGCCAGCAGTCCACTGGGACAGAGCAGCTCCTACGAGCAGTACTTC,CASSPLGQSSSYEQYF
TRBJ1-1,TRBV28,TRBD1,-,TGTGCCAGCGCAGGGGGCGCGACGGGGGACACTGAAGCTTTCTTT,CASAGGATGDTEAFF
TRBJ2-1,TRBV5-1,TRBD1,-,TGCGCCAGCAGCCTCCGGGACAGCTCTCTCGATGAGCAGTTCTTC,CASSLRDSSLDEQFF
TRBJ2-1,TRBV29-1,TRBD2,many,TGCAGCGTTACGCTTACTAGCGGGGCTTACAATGAGCAGTTCTTC,CSVTLTSGAYNEQFF
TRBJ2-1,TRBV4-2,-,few,TGTGCCAGCAGCCAAGCGGGGCCGTTTAATGAGCAGTTCTTC,CASSQAGPFNEQFF
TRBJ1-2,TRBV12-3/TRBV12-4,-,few,TGTGCCAGCAGTTTGACCCCAGGGCTCCGAGGCTACACCTTC,CASSLTPGLRGYTF
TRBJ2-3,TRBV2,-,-,TGTGCCAGCAGTGCGCCGGGGGTCGATACGCAGTATTTT,CASSAPGVDTQYF
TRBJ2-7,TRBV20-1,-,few,TGCAGTGCTAGAGATCAACAGGGAGTACGGTACGAGCAGTACTTC,CSARDQQGVRYEQYF
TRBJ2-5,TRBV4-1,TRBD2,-,TGCGCCAGCAGCCAGCAGGTAGCGGGGGAGACCCAGTACTTC,CASSQQVAGETQYF
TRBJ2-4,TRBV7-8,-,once,TGTGCCAGCAGCCCATCCAGGGTGGACAAAAACATTCAGTACTTC,CASSPSRVDKNIQYF
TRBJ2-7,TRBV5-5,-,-,TGTGCCAGCAGCTTGTCGGGACCGCGCTACGAGCAGTACTTC,CASSLSGPRYEQYF
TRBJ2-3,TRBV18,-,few,TGTGCCACCTCCGGGCAGGGCACAGATACGCAGTATTTT,CATSGQGTDTQYF
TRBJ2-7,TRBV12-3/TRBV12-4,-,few,TGTGCCAGCAGTGATCAGGGGAGCGGCTACGAGCAGTACTTC,CASSDQGSGYEQYF
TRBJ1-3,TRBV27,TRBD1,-,TGTGCCAGCGGATTACAACCGGGACAGCTAACTGGAAACACCATATATTTT,CASGLQPGQLTGNTIYF
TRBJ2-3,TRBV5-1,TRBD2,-,TGCGCCAGCAGCACCGGACTAGCGGGGGAAACAGATACGCAGTATTTT,CASSTGLAGETDTQYF
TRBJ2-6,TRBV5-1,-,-,TGCGCCAGCAGCTGGGGGACCGAGAGCTCTGGGGCCAACGTCCTGACTTTC,CASSWGTESSGANVLTF
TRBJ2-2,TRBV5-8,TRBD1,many,TGTGCCAGCAGCTTCGGACAGGGGAGATACACCGGGGAGCTGTTTTTT,CASSFGQGRYTGELFF
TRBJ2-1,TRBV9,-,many,TGTGCCAGCAGCCGACCGGAGGGTTACAATGAGCAGTTCTTC,CASSRPEGYNEQFF